Below, 21 T cell receptor beta chains from the same sample are listed, as sequenced in a study of cytomegalovirus exposure and HLA in healthy donors. TCRdb keeps only in-frame clones here, not all; method: immunoSEQ multiplex PCR. The sample includes approximately 260,000 clones, roughly 85% of them seen just once. The sequencing sample was made of PBMCs. These receptors all stem from a woman younger than 30 in good health and CMV-seronegative.

The chain recombines TRBV9 with TRBJ2-1; 8 positions match TRBD2. Trimming removed 2 bases from V and 9 bases from J; junction bases left unmatched: 10. This CDR3 has 15 residues. Germline lookup yields CDR1 SGDLS and CDR2 YYNGEE. CDR3 sequence reads: CASSVLRGGSREQFF. The CDR3 coding sequence is TGTGCCAGCAGCGTCCTTCGGGGGGGTTCACGTGAGCAGTTCTTC.

Here the CDR3 reads CASSLGAGGAGETQYF. The CDR3 region has the DNA TGTGCCAGCAGCTTAGGGGCAGGGGGCGCAGGGGAGACCCAGTACTTC. The chain carries TRBV7-2 and TRBJ2-5; TRBD1 aligns across 8 bases. Unmatched junction bases numbered 9, after V lost 1 base and J lost 5 bases. In germline, CDR1 is SGHTA, CDR2 FQGNSA. This CDR3 comprises 16 residues. Using reference TRBV7-2 and TRBJ2-5 for the parts outside the CDR3, the full variable domain is GAGVSQSPSNKVTEKGKDVELRCDPISGHTALYWYRQSLGQGLEFLIYFQGNSAPDKSGLPSDRFSAERTGGSVSTLTIQRTQQEDSAVYLCASSLGAGGAGETQYFGPGTRLLVL.

V and J are TRBV27 and TRBJ1-5; D gene uncertain. This CDR3 is built from 13 residues. From germline, CDR1 is MNHEY and CDR2 SMNVEV (reference sequence). V gave up 6 bases and J gave up 5 bases, with 11 bases separating them. CDR3 in DNA: TGTGCCAGCAGCCCGCTCCGGTATCAGCCCCAGCATTTT. Amino acid sequence: CASSPLRYQPQHF.

The chain combines TRBV19 with TRBJ1-2, with TRBD1 matching over 7 bases. CDR1 and CDR2 (germline): LNHDA, SQIVND (reference sequence). After removal of 1 base from V and 8 bases from J, the junction contained 13 bases not matched to a gene. The CDR3 runs to 16 residues. The DNA of the CDR3 is TGTGCCAGTAGTATAGGGAGACAGGGCACCCAGGGCGGCTACACCTTC. Protein product: CASSIGRQGTQGGYTF.

This clone was observed a handful of times. The chain has TRBV7-9 and TRBJ1-2; D is uncertain. CDR3 length equals 12 residues. Between the trimmed V and J ends, which lost 5 bases and 9 bases, there was a span of 13 bases. CDR1 SEHNR and CDR2 FQNEAQ come from the germline V gene (reference sequence). The CDR3 loop reads CASSPPTNSYTF. CDR3 bases: TGTGCCAGCAGCCCGCCGACAAATAGCTACACCTTC.

The rearrangement links TRBV7-8 to TRBJ1-5; D ambiguous. The germline V gene encodes CDR1 SGHVS and CDR2 FQNEAQ. This CDR3 region has 16 residues. Trimming shortened V by 4 bases and J by 0 bases, and 13 bases separated the two germline ends. The CDR3 loop reads CASSSPPGDSNQPQHF. In DNA, the CDR3 is TGTGCCAGCAGCTCCCCTCCGGGAGATAGCAATCAGCCCCAGCATTTT.

The chain is built from TRBV5-4 and TRBJ1-3, with no clear D. This CDR3 spans 14 amino acids. Germline V lookup: CDR1 SGHNT, CDR2 YYREEE (reference sequence). Trimming removed 4 bases from V and 0 bases from J, with 8 bases in between. For the CDR3, the DNA is TGTGCCAGCAGCCTGACAAGCTCTGGAAACACCATATATTTT. This translates into CASSLTSSGNTIYF.

V and J are TRBV10-2 and TRBJ2-7, with 11 bases aligning to TRBD2. Unmatched junction bases numbered 6, after V lost 10 bases and J lost 4 bases. Looked up from germline, CDR1 is WSHSY and CDR2 is SAAADI. This CDR3 is 13 amino acids long. The DNA of the CDR3 is TGCGCCACATCCCGACTAGCGGGGTACGAGCAGTACTTC. Translated, it gives CATSRLAGYEQYF.

V and J are TRBV12-5 and TRBJ1-2; D unclear. The CDR3 runs 14 residues. Between the trimmed V and J ends, which lost 4 bases and 2 bases, there was a span of 11 bases. In germline, CDR1 is LGHNT, CDR2 FRNRAP. In nucleotides, the CDR3 is TGTGCTAGTGGTTGGGGAGGAGGGAACTATGGCTACACCTTC. This gives the protein CASGWGGGNYGYTF. Combining the CDR3 with reference TRBV12-5 and TRBJ1-2 gives the whole variable domain DARVTQTPRHKVTEMGQEVTMRCQPILGHNTVFWYRQTMMQGLELLAYFRNRAPLDDSGMPKDRFSAEMPDATLATLKIQPSEPRDSAVYFCASGWGGGNYGYTFGSGTRLTVV.

The chain employs TRBV27 and TRBJ1-4; maybe TRBD1 (6 bases). Germline loops: CDR1 MNHEY, CDR2 SMNVEV (reference sequence). This CDR3 has 15 residues. V lost 5 bases to trimming and J lost 7 bases, with 17 bases between them. CDR3 region: CASSPLQGNGEKLFF. CDR3 in DNA: TGTGCCAGCAGTCCATTACAGGGAAACGGTGAAAAACTGTTTTTT.

This clone has just one count. The chain recombines TRBV19 with TRBJ2-7; D is uncertain. The V end lost 7 bases, the J end lost 2 bases, and 18 bases lay between the germline ends. The germline CDR1 and CDR2 sequences are LNHDA and SQIVND (reference sequence). The CDR3 consists of 15 residues. The CDR3 DNA reads as TGTGCCAGTACACCCAGAGGTGGCTCCGCCTACGAGCAGTACTTC. As protein: CASTPRGGSAYEQYF.

The chain links TRBV4-3 to TRBJ2-2; unclear D gene. Germline V gene data show CDR1 as LGHNA and CDR2 as YSLEER. This CDR3 comprises 16 residues. Trimming shortened V by 1 base and J by 7 bases, and 16 bases separated the two germline ends. The CDR3 bases are TGCGCCAGCAGCCAAGGATTGGGCGTGGGCAGCGGGGAGCTGTTTTTT. As protein: CASSQGLGVGSGELFF.

The chain combines TRBV7-6 with TRBJ1-2; TRBD1 matches at 7 bases. The CDR3 consists of 12 residues. Per germline, CDR1 SGHVS and CDR2 FNYEAQ. Trimming removed 5 bases from V and 6 bases from J; junction bases left unmatched: 3. CDR3: CASSGDSNGYTF. In DNA form, the CDR3 reads TGTGCCAGCAGCGGGGACAGTAATGGCTACACCTTC.

The chain uses TRBV5-1 and TRBJ2-7; 8 nucleotides agree with TRBD1. Trimming removed 4 bases from V and 6 bases from J; junction bases left unmatched: 3. This CDR3 is built from 12 residues. Germline V gives CDR1 SGHRS, CDR2 YFSETQ. The chain's CDR3 is CASSPGQGEQYF. The CDR3 bases are TGCGCCAGCAGCCCTGGACAGGGCGAGCAGTACTTC.

This chain links TRBV4-2 with TRBJ1-2; D remains ambiguous. The CDR3 loop spans 14 amino acids. Germline values: CDR1 LGHNA, CDR2 YNFKEQ. The V end lost 1 base, the J end lost 1 base, and 7 bases lay between the germline ends. The CDR3 bases are TGTGCCAGCAGCCAAGGAGAGGATAACTATGGCTACACCTTC. Its protein product is CASSQGEDNYGYTF.

This clone was seen a few times. The chain uses TRBV5-4 and TRBJ2-3; D gene ambiguous. This CDR3 region has 16 residues. CDR1 SGHNT and CDR2 YYREEE come from the germline V gene (reference sequence). V dropped 0 bases and J dropped 1 base, with 12 bases sitting between them. This CDR3 is CASSLGVVRGTDTQYF. The CDR3 DNA is TGTGCCAGCAGCTTGGGGGTCGTTCGGGGCACAGATACGCAGTATTTT.

This rearrangement joins TRBV5-4 to TRBJ2-7, with 8 bases lining up with TRBD2. CDR1 is SGHNT and CDR2 is YYREEE in the germline V gene (reference sequence). The CDR3 is 14 amino acids. Losses at the gene ends were 7 bases for V and 6 bases for J; bases not matched to a gene: 12. The CDR3 reads CASRRGGSVSEQYF. The CDR3 nucleotides are TGTGCCAGCCGCCGGGGGGGTAGTGTTAGCGAGCAGTACTTC.

The chain recombines TRBV5-6 with TRBJ1-5; TRBD1 might be the D (5 bases). V gave up 5 bases and J gave up 6 bases, with 15 bases separating them. Germline V gene sequence: CDR1 SGHDT, CDR2 YYEEEE. This CDR3 is 14 amino acids long. CDR3 sequence (DNA): TGTGCCAGCAGTTCGCGGACATTGTCTCAGCCCCAGCATTTT. Its translation is CASSSRTLSQPQHF.

This rearrangement joins TRBV7-9 to TRBJ2-2, with TRBD1 matching 8 bases. Germline CDR1 SEHNR, CDR2 FQNEAQ (reference sequence). Trimming at V came to 5 bases and at J to 4 bases, leaving 9 bases not matched to a gene. The CDR3 has 16 amino acids. CDR3 loop: CASSRGQGGTTGELFF. CDR3 nucleotide sequence: TGTGCCAGCAGCCGAGGACAGGGCGGAACCACCGGGGAGCTGTTTTTT.

CDR3 loop: CASSGDGTANSPLHF. The CDR3 nucleotides read TGTGCCAGCAGCGGAGACGGGACAGCTAATTCACCCCTCCACTTT. The gene calls are TRBV9 and TRBJ1-6, with TRBD1 identical over 7 bases. The length of the CDR3 is 15 residues. The germline gives CDR1 SGDLS, CDR2 YYNGEE. J gave up 6 bases and V 3 bases, and 6 bases lay outside the gene matches.

The gene calls are TRBV6-5 and TRBJ2-1; tentative D call: TRBD1 (6 bases). Germline V gene sequence: CDR1 MNHEY, CDR2 SVGAGI. The CDR3 sequence is 16 residues long. Trimming took 0 bases from V and 4 from J, leaving 13 bases between them. CDR3 loop: CASSYSRIGGYNEQFF. Written as DNA, the CDR3 is TGTGCCAGCAGTTACTCGAGAATAGGGGGATACAATGAGCAGTTCTTC.